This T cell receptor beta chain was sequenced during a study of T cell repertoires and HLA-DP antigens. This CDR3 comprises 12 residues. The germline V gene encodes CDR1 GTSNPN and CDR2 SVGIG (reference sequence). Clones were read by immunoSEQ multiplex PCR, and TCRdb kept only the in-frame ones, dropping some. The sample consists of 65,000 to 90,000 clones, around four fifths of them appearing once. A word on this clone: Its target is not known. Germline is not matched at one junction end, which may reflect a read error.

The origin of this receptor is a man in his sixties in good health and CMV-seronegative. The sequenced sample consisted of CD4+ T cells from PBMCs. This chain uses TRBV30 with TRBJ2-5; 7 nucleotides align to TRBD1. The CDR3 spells CAWTQFPGQCHF. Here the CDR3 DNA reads TGTGCCTGGACTCAATTCCCGGGACAGTGCCACTTC. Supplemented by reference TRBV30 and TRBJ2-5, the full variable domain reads SQTIHQWPATLVQPVGSPLSLECTVEGTSNPNLYWYRQAAGRGLQLLFYSVGIGQISSEVPQNLSASRPQDRQFILSSKKLLLSDSGFYLCAWTQFPGQCHFGPGTRLLVL.